This TCR beta chain was documented in a study of blood T cell repertoires in COVID-19. Background on the study: Cohort 3 recovery required two negative PCRs, clearance, or symptom resolution. Donors in the United States, Italy and Spain gave samples during acute or convalescent COVID-19.

Participants were aged about 18 to 90 years, lived in around 22 US areas, and enrolled virtually. This CDR3 is 15 amino acids long. Germline lookup yields CDR1 SEHNR and CDR2 FQNEAQ (reference sequence). V was clipped by 5 bases and J by 3 bases; unmatched bases: 7. Authors' methods: Estimation of nucleated cell counts relied on the amplification of reference gene primers. Profiled with immunoSEQ multiplex PCR; TCRdb holds only in-frame clones, not every one. For V, J and clone size, that table is used; D and trimming come from the DNA. The sample holds roughly 340,000 clones, about 90% seen once. The V call is TRBV7-9, the J call TRBJ2-7, with 10 bases aligning to TRBD2. Input material: PBMCs or T cells enriched from blood (not recorded which). This clonotype was sampled from a man between 35 and 55 years old in a cohort exposed to, infected with or recovered from COVID-19 (not recorded which). The CDR3 region has the DNA TGTGCCAGCAGCCGAGGGAGCGGGAGGGTCTACGAGCAGTACTTC. Translating gives CASSRGSGRVYEQYF.